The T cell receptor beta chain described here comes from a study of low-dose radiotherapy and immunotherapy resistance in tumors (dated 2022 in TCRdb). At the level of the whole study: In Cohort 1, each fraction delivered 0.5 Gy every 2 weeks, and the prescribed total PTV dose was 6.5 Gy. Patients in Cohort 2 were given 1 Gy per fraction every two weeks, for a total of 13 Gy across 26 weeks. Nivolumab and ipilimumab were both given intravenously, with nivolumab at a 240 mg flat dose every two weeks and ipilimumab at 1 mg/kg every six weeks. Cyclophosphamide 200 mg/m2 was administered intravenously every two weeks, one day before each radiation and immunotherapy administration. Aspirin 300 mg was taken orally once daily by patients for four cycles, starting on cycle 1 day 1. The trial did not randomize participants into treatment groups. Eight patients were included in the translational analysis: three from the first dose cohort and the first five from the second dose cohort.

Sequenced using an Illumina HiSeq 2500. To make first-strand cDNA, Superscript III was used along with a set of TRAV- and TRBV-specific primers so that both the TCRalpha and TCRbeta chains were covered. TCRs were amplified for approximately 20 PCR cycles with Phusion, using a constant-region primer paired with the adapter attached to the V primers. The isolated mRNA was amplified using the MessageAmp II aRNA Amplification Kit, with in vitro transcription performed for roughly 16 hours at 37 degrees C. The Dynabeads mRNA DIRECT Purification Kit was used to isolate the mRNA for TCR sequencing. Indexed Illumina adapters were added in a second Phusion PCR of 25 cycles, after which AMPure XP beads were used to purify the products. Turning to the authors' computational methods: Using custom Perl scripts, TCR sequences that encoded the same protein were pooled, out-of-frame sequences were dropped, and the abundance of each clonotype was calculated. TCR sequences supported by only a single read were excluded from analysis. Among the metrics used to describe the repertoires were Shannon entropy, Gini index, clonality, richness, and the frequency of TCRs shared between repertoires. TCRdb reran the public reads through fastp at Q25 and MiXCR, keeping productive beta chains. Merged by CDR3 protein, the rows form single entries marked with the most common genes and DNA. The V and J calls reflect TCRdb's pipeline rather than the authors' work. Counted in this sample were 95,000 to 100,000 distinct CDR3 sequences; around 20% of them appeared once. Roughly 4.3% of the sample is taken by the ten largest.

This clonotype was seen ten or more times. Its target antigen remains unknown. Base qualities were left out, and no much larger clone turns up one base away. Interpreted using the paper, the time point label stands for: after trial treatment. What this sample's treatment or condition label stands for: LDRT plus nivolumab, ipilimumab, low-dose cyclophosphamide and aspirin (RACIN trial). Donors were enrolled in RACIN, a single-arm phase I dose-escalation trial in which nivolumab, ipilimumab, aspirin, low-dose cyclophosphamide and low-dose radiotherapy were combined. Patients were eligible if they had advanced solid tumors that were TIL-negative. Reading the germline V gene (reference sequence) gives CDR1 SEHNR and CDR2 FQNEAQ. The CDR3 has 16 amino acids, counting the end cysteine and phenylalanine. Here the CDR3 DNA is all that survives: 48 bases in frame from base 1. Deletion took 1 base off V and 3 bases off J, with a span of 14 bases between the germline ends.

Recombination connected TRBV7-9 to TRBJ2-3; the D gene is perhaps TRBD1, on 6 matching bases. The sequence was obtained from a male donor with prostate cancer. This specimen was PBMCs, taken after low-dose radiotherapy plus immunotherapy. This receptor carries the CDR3 CASSLGRNRDTDTQYF. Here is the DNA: TGTGCCAGCAGCTTAGGGAGGAACAGGGATACAGATACGCAGTATTTT.